These T cell receptor beta chains were read from a single sample in a study of post-analysis software for immune sequencing data. TCRdb fed the PCR reads into MiXCR, producing one record per CDR3 protein. This sample carries roughly 400,000 distinct CDR3 sequences, over 30% of them seen once, and the ten largest clones take less than 8%. The sample taken for sequencing was blood. The receptors here all came from a girl aged 2-10 years with multiple sclerosis. Both conserved end residues are part of each CDR3. A D gene is named only where the DNA matches it firmly. Only part of the rows carry a size: once, few, many, or a class if the clone is expanded.

.,TRBV5-1,.,TRBJ2-1,TGCGCCAGCAGCGCCCGGGTCCCAATTTGGAATGAGCAGTTCTTC,CASSARVPIWNEQFF
.,TRBV6-1,.,TRBJ2-7,TGTGCCAGCAGTGATCAGGGATCCTACGAGCAGTACTTC,CASSDQGSYEQYF
.,TRBV18,.,TRBJ2-3,TGTGCCAGCTCACGCGGGGATACCACAGATACGCAGTATTTT,CASSRGDTTDTQYF
TRBD1,TRBV12-3/TRBV12-4,.,TRBJ2-7,TGTGCCAGCAGTTTGGGGACAGGGGCTGCACCCTACGAGCAGTACTTC,CASSLGTGAAPYEQYF
.,TRBV7-8,.,TRBJ1-2,TGTGCCAGCAGCTCCCACGGGGGACCCCTGGGCTACACCTTC,CASSSHGGPLGYTF
TRBD2,TRBV7-7,.,TRBJ2-5,TGTGCCAGCAGCTGGACTAGTCAGGAGACCCAGTACTTC,CASSWTSQETQYF
.,TRBV19,.,TRBJ1-5,TGTGCCAGTAGTCCGGACATTAGCAATCAGCCCCAGCATTTT,CASSPDISNQPQHF
TRBD2,TRBV28,many,TRBJ2-7,TGTGCCAGCAGTTCGCCCGGGGGGGGAGTAGGTAACTACGAGCAGTACTTC,CASSSPGGGVGNYEQYF
.,TRBV6-2/TRBV6-3,.,TRBJ1-1,TGTGCCAGCAGTTACTCGAAGGAGGTTGAAGCTTTCTTT,CASSYSKEVEAFF
TRBD1,TRBV6-5,.,TRBJ2-1,TGTGCCAGCAGAAAGACAGGGGAGCCCTACAATGAGCAGTTCTTC,CASRKTGEPYNEQFF
.,TRBV5-1,few,TRBJ2-7,TGCGCCAGCAGTCGGGGGATGGGCGAGCAGTACTTC,CASSRGMGEQYF
.,TRBV29-1,.,TRBJ2-7,TGCAGCGCCAGCGGTCTAGGCTACGAGCAGTACTTC,CSASGLGYEQYF
TRBD2,TRBV7-3,.,TRBJ2-3,TGTGCCAGCAGCATAACTAGCGGGAAGGCAGATACGCAGTATTTT,CASSITSGKADTQYF
TRBD2,TRBV6-6,few,TRBJ2-3,TGTGCCAGCAGTTATGGTAGGGATAGCGGGACAGATACGCAGTATTTT,CASSYGRDSGTDTQYF
.,TRBV6-5,.,TRBJ1-1,TGTGCCAGCAGTTACGATCGTGGGAGGGAAGCTTTCTTT,CASSYDRGREAFF
TRBD1,TRBV2,few,TRBJ2-3,TGTGCCAGCAAGGACAGGAGTTTCACAGATACGCAGTATTTT,CASKDRSFTDTQYF
TRBD1,TRBV5-1,.,TRBJ2-3,TGCGCCAGCAGCCCACCGACAGGGGTAACAGATACGCAGTATTTT,CASSPPTGVTDTQYF
.,TRBV7-9,.,TRBJ2-5,TGTGCCAGCAGCTTAGGGCGGACAGAAGAGACCCAGTACTTC,CASSLGRTEETQYF
.,TRBV24-1,once,TRBJ2-1,TGTGCCACCAGTCCGGCGACGAGGGAGGGGGCAAGCTCCTACAATGAGCAGTTCTTC,CATSPATREGASSYNEQFF
.,TRBV20-1,.,TRBJ2-3,TGCAGTGCTAGAGATCCCCCCGGTAGCACAGATACGCAGTATTTT,CSARDPPGSTDTQYF
TRBD1,TRBV18,few,TRBJ2-7,TGTGCCAGCTCACGGGCATCGACAGGGCTTTACGAGCAGTACTTC,CASSRASTGLYEQYF
.,TRBV28,few,TRBJ2-5,TGTGCCAGCAGTTTCCCGCAGGGGCGGGGGAAGACCCAGTACTTC,CASSFPQGRGKTQYF
.,TRBV6-2/TRBV6-3,.,TRBJ2-1,TGTGCCAGCAGTTACGAGGAGACCTACAATGAGCAGTTCTTC,CASSYEETYNEQFF
TRBD1,TRBV6-5,.,TRBJ1-2,TGTGCCAGCAGTTACTCGACAGGGATATATGGCTACACCTTC,CASSYSTGIYGYTF
.,TRBV19,.,TRBJ2-1,TGTGCCAGTAGTATCACTAGTTACAATGAGCAGTTCTTC,CASSITSYNEQFF
.,TRBV5-1,.,TRBJ2-1,TGCGCCAGCAGCTTGGGGGCCTCCACGCGATACAATGAGCAGTTCTTC,CASSLGASTRYNEQFF
.,TRBV7-8,few,TRBJ2-7,TGTGCCAGCAAGACCCGGGACAATTCGTACGAGCAGTACTTC,CASKTRDNSYEQYF
.,TRBV12-3/TRBV12-4,.,TRBJ2-7,TGTGCCAGCAGCTTGAGCCACCGGGCCCATAGAGGGTTCTACGAGCAGTACTTC,CASSLSHRAHRGFYEQYF
TRBD2,TRBV5-4,.,TRBJ2-3,TGTGCCAGCAGCTTGGCTGGTAGCGGGAGGGGCACAGATACGCAGTATTTT,CASSLAGSGRGTDTQYF
.,TRBV12-3/TRBV12-4,.,TRBJ2-1,TGTGCCAGCAGCCCGGGACCGGAGACGGTGGATGAGCAGTTCTTC,CASSPGPETVDEQFF
TRBD2,TRBV2,.,TRBJ2-5,TGTGCCAGCGGCAGGACACCGGGGGGAGAGACCCAGTACTTC,CASGRTPGGETQYF
.,TRBV20-1,.,TRBJ2-3,TGCAGTGCTAGAGATTTTACCGACCCCCCAGATACGCAGTATTTT,CSARDFTDPPDTQYF
TRBD2,TRBV5-1,.,TRBJ2-3,TGCGCCAGCAGCTTCTCGGGAGGTGGGGCAGATACGCAGTATTTT,CASSFSGGGADTQYF
.,TRBV7-3,few,TRBJ2-5,TGTGCCAGCAGCTTCGGGAGCAGTAGCCAAGAGACCCAGTACTTC,CASSFGSSSQETQYF
TRBD1,TRBV29-1,.,TRBJ2-3,TGCAGCGTTGAAAAGGGACAGGGCACAGATACGCAGTATTTT,CSVEKGQGTDTQYF
.,TRBV5-1,.,TRBJ2-1,TGCGCCAGCAGCTTGGGACGGGCCACCTATCTCTACAATGAGCAGTTCTTC,CASSLGRATYLYNEQFF
TRBD1,TRBV20-1,.,TRBJ2-3,TGCAGTGCTGGGACAGGGGGAGATGCGCAGTATTTT,CSAGTGGDAQYF
TRBD1,TRBV7-9,few,TRBJ2-7,TGTGCCAGCAGCGCAGGGACAGGAGCCTCTGAGCAGTACTTC,CASSAGTGASEQYF
.,TRBV12-3/TRBV12-4,.,TRBJ2-7,TGTGCCAGCAGTTTTAGGAATCAGGACTACGAGCAGTACTTC,CASSFRNQDYEQYF
.,TRBV7-2,.,TRBJ2-7,TGTGCCAGCAGCTTAGTACCGGGGTTTGGCCAGTACGAGCAGTACTTC,CASSLVPGFGQYEQYF
.,TRBV5-1,.,TRBJ2-2,TGCGCCAGCAGCTTGAGTTCGGTGAACGCCGGGGAGCTGTTTTTT,CASSLSSVNAGELFF
.,TRBV28,.,TRBJ2-7,TGTGCCAGCAGTCCCGAGGGAGGGGGCCGAGAGCAGTACTTC,CASSPEGGGREQYF
TRBD2,TRBV5-1,once,TRBJ2-1,TGCGCCAGCAGCTCGACAACGACTAGCGGAGTTCAAGCTGAGCAGTTCTTC,CASSSTTTSGVQAEQFF
.,TRBV11-2,few,TRBJ2-1,TGTGCCAGCAGCTTCTATAGGGACCGAGGTGAGCAGTTCTTC,CASSFYRDRGEQFF
TRBD2,TRBV28,.,TRBJ2-7,TGTGCCAGCAGTTACGCGGGGGGGGCGGGCTACGAGCAGTACTTC,CASSYAGGAGYEQYF
.,TRBV7-2,.,TRBJ1-5,TGTGCCAGCAGCTTAGTGGGTCGGACCAATCAGCCCCAGCATTTT,CASSLVGRTNQPQHF
.,TRBV30,.,TRBJ1-2,TGTGCCCAACCGGGAAGGGGTTATGGCTACACCTTC,CAQPGRGYGYTF
.,TRBV10-3,.,TRBJ2-1,TGTACCATCAGTGAGACGGCCTCCGAGCAGTTCTTC,CTISETASEQFF
TRBD1,TRBV28,few,TRBJ1-2,TGTGCCAGCACGGTAGACAGGGGATATGGCTACACCTTC,CASTVDRGYGYTF
.,TRBV29-1,.,TRBJ2-1,TGCAGCGTTGGAAGCAGGCACCTCTACAATGAGCAGTTCTTC,CSVGSRHLYNEQFF
.,TRBV7-9,.,TRBJ2-7,TGTGCCAGCAGCCCCCGGACAGCCTACGAGCAGTACTTC,CASSPRTAYEQYF
TRBD2,TRBV7-2,.,TRBJ2-3,TGTGCCAGCAGTCCTAGGACTAGCGTTTCAGATACGCAGTATTTT,CASSPRTSVSDTQYF
.,TRBV5-1,.,TRBJ2-7,TGCGCCAGCAGCCCCTCCGGGAGCCTGCGCCAATACGAGCAGTACTTC,CASSPSGSLRQYEQYF
TRBD1,TRBV29-1,.,TRBJ1-2,TGCAGCGTGGGAAAGACCGGGACAGACCTCTATGGCTACACCTTC,CSVGKTGTDLYGYTF
.,TRBV7-7,once,TRBJ2-2,TGTGCTAGCAGCCAGGGTACCAACACCGGGGAGCTGTTTTTT,CASSQGTNTGELFF
.,TRBV10-3,few,TRBJ1-1,TGTGCCATCAGTGGTGACGGACTGAACACTGAAGCTTTCTTT,CAISGDGLNTEAFF
TRBD2,TRBV7-2,.,TRBJ2-1,TGTGCCAGCAGCTCGCGGACTAGCGGGGGGGCCAATGAGCAGTTCTTC,CASSSRTSGGANEQFF